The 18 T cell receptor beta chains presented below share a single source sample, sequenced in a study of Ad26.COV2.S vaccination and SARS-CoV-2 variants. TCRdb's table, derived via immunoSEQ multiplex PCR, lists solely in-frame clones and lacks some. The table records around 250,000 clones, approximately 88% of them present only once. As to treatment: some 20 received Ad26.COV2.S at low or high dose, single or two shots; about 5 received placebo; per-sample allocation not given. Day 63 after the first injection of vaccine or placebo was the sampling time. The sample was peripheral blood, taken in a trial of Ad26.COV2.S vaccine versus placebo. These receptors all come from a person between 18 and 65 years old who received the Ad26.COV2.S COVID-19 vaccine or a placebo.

CDR3 protein: CASSILGLTGELFF. The CDR3 nucleotides read TGTGCCAGTAGTATACTGGGTTTGACCGGGGAGCTGTTTTTT. The chain joins TRBV19 to TRBJ2-2; D is undetermined. Germline CDR1 is LNHDA and CDR2 is SQIVND (reference sequence). The CDR3 consists of 14 residues. The V end was cut by 2 bases, the J end by 5 bases, with 9 bases between. The full variable domain, with the rest looked up from reference TRBV19 and TRBJ2-2, is DGGITQSPKYLFRKEGQNVTLSCEQNLNHDAMYWYRQDPGQGLRLIYYSQIVNDFQKGDIAEGYSVSREKKESFPLTVTSAQKNPTAFYLCASSILGLTGELFFGEGSRLTVL.

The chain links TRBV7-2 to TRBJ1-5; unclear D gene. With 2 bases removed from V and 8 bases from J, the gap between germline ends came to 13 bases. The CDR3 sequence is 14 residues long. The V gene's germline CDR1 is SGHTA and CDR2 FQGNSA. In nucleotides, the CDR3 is TGTGCCAGCAGCTTAAGGAGCAACGGCAAGCCCCAGCATTTT. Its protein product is CASSLRSNGKPQHF.

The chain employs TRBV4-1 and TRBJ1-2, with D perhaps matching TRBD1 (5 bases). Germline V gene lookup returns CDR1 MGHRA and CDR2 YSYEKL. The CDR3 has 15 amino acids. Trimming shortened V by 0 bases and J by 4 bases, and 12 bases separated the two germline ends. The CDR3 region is CASSQDPQGGYGYTF. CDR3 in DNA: TGCGCCAGCAGCCAAGATCCCCAGGGTGGCTATGGCTACACCTTC.

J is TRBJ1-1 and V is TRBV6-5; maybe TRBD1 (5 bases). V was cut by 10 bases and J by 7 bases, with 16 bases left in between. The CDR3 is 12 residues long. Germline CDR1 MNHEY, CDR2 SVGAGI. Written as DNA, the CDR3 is TGTGCCACCGGGACTCCGGGGTGTGAAGCTTTCTTT. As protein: CATGTPGCEAFF.

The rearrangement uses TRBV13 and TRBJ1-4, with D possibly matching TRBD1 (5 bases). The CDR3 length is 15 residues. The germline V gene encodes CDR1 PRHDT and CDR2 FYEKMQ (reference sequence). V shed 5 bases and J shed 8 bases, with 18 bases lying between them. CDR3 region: CASSQGGGLREKLFF. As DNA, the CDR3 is TGTGCCAGCAGCCAGGGCGGAGGGTTGCGAGAAAAACTGTTTTTT.

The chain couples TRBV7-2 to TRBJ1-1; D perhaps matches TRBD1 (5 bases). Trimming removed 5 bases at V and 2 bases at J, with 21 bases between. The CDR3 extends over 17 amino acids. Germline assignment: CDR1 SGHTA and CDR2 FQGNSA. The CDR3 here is CASSASGTARINTEAFF. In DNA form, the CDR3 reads TGTGCCAGCAGCGCCTCCGGGACGGCGAGGATTAACACTGAAGCTTTCTTT.

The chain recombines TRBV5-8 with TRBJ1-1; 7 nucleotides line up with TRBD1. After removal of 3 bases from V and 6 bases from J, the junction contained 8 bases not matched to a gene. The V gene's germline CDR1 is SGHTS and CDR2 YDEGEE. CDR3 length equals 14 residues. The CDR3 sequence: CASSSPGGNPEAFF. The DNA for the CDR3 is TGTGCCAGCAGCTCCCCAGGGGGTAACCCTGAAGCTTTCTTT.

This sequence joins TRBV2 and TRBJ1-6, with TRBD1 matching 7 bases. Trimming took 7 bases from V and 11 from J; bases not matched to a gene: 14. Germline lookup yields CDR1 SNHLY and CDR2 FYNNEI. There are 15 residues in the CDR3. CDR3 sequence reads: CASIPGRGGRTPLHF. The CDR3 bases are TGTGCCAGCATCCCCGGGAGAGGGGGCCGGACACCCCTCCACTTT.

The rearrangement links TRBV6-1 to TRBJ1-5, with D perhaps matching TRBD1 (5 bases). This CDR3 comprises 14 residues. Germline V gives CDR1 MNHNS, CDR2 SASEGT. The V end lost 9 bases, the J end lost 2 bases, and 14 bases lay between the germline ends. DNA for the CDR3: TGTGCCAGTCAGGGAGGGTTAGGCAATCAGCCCCAGCATTTT. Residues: CASQGGLGNQPQHF.

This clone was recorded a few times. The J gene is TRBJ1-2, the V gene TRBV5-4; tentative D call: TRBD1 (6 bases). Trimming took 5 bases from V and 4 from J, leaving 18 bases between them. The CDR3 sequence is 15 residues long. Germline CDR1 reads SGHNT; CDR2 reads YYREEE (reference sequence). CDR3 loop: CASSYPGVDLYGYTF. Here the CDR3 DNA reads TGTGCCAGCAGTTACCCAGGGGTCGATCTCTATGGCTACACCTTC.

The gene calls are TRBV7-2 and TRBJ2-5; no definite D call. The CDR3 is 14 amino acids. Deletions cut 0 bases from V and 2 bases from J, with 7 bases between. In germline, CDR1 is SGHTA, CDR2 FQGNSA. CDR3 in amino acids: CASSLAEEQETQYF. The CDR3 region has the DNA TGTGCCAGCAGCTTAGCAGAGGAACAAGAGACCCAGTACTTC. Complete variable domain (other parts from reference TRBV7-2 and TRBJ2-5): GAGVSQSPSNKVTEKGKDVELRCDPISGHTALYWYRQSLGQGLEFLIYFQGNSAPDKSGLPSDRFSAERTGGSVSTLTIQRTQQEDSAVYLCASSLAEEQETQYFGPGTRLLVL.

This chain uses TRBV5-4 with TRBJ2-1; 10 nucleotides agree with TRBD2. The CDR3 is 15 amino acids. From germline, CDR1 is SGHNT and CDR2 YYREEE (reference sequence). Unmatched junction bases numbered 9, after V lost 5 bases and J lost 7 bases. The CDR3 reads CASSLSGLAMNEQFF. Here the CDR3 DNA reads TGTGCCAGCAGTCTTTCGGGACTAGCGATGAATGAGCAGTTCTTC.

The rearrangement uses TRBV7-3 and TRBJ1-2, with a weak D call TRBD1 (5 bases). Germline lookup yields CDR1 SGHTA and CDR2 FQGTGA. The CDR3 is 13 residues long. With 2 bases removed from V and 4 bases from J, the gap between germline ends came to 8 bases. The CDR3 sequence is CASSLGTSYGYTF. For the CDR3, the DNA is TGTGCCAGCAGCTTAGGGACTTCCTATGGCTACACCTTC.

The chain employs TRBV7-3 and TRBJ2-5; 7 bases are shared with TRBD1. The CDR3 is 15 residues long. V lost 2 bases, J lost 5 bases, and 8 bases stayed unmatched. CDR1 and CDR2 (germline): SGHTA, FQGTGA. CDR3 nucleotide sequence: TGTGCCAGCAGCTTACGAGGGGGCACCGCGGAGACCCAGTACTTC. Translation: CASSLRGGTAETQYF. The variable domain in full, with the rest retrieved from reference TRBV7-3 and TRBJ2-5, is GAGVSQTPSNKVTEKGKYVELRCDPISGHTALYWYRQSLGQGPEFLIYFQGTGAADDSGLPNDRFFAVRPEGSVSTLKIQRTERGDSAVYLCASSLRGGTAETQYFGPGTRLLVL.

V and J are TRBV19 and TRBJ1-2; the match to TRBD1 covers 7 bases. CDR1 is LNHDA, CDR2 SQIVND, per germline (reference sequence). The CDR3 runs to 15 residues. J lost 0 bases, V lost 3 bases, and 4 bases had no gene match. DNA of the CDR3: TGTGCCAGTAGTATGGGGACAGCTGCTAACTATGGCTACACCTTC. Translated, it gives CASSMGTAANYGYTF.

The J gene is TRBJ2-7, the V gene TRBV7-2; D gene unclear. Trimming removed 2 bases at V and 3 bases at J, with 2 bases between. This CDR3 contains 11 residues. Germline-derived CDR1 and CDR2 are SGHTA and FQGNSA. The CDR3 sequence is CASSLIYEQYF. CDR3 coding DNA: TGTGCCAGCAGCTTAATCTACGAGCAGTACTTC.

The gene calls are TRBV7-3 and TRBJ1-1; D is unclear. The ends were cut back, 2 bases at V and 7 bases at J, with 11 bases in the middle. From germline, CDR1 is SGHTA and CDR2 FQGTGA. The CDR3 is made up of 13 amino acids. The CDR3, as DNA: TGTGCCAGCAGCTTACTTGGCACCAATGAAGCTTTCTTT. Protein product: CASSLLGTNEAFF.

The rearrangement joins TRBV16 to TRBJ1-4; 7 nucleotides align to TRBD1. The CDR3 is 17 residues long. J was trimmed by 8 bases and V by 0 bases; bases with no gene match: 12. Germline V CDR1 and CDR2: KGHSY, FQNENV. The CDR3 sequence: CASSQSREGALKEKLFF. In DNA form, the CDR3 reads TGTGCCAGCAGCCAATCGAGGGAGGGGGCGCTTAAAGAAAAACTGTTTTTT.